These T cell receptor beta chains were read from a single sample in a study of read filtering for tumor transcriptome and immune sequencing. TCRdb independently ran MiXCR on the reads; one entry per CDR3 protein. The sample shows approximately 140,000 distinct CDR3 sequences, approximately 13% of them seen only once. Sequencing was carried out using a population of CD138-negative cells sorted from bone marrow. The origin of the receptors is a donor over 35 with multiple myeloma. CDR3s include the opening cysteine and the closing phenylalanine or tryptophan. D genes are given only for firm matches. Only some rows state a clone size, as once, few, many or a class for expanded clones.

J gene: TRBJ2-2; V gene: TRBV4-3; clone size: many; D gene: NA; CDR3 protein: CASSQDGGTNTGELFF; CDR3 DNA: TGCGCCAGCAGCCAAGATGGGGGAACCAACACCGGGGAGCTGTTTTTT
J gene: TRBJ2-3; V gene: TRBV7-9; clone size: NA; D gene: TRBD2; CDR3 protein: CASSWAGGGSDTQYF; CDR3 DNA: TGTGCCAGCAGCTGGGCGGGAGGTGGTTCAGATACGCAGTATTTT
J gene: TRBJ1-5; V gene: TRBV20-1; clone size: many; D gene: NA; CDR3 protein: CSASKGYPGDQPQHF; CDR3 DNA: TGCAGTGCCTCAAAAGGCTACCCTGGGGATCAGCCCCAGCATTTT
J gene: TRBJ2-7; V gene: TRBV27; clone size: many; D gene: NA; CDR3 protein: CASSFTRDSEQYF; CDR3 DNA: TGTGCCAGCAGTTTCACCCGGGACTCCGAGCAGTACTTC
J gene: TRBJ2-1; V gene: TRBV12-3/TRBV12-4; clone size: many; D gene: TRBD2; CDR3 protein: CASTPGRTSGRIEQFF; CDR3 DNA: TGTGCCAGCACCCCCGGGAGGACTAGCGGGAGGATTGAGCAGTTCTTC
J gene: TRBJ2-7; V gene: TRBV29-1; clone size: many; D gene: NA; CDR3 protein: CSVGGRSGYEQYF; CDR3 DNA: TGCAGCGTTGGAGGCAGGTCTGGTTACGAGCAGTACTTC
J gene: TRBJ2-6; V gene: TRBV27; clone size: few; D gene: NA; CDR3 protein: CASSPIPGANVLTF; CDR3 DNA: TGTGCCAGCAGCCCCATCCCTGGGGCCAACGTCCTGACTTTC
J gene: TRBJ2-2; V gene: TRBV19; clone size: many; D gene: NA; CDR3 protein: CASSRRRVRSTGELFF; CDR3 DNA: TGTGCCAGTAGTAGGCGCAGGGTGAGGAGCACCGGGGAGCTGTTTTTT
J gene: TRBJ2-1; V gene: TRBV4-2; clone size: many; D gene: NA; CDR3 protein: CASSQVHVAGGRGNEQFF; CDR3 DNA: TGTGCCAGCAGCCAAGTTCATGTGGCAGGGGGGCGAGGAAATGAGCAGTTCTTC
J gene: TRBJ2-5; V gene: TRBV11-1; clone size: NA; D gene: TRBD1; CDR3 protein: CASSRTTGLQQETQYF; CDR3 DNA: TGTGCCAGCAGCCGAACGACAGGGCTACAACAAGAGACCCAGTACTTC
J gene: TRBJ1-1; V gene: TRBV5-5; clone size: NA; D gene: TRBD1; CDR3 protein: CASSSTGTGRINTEAFF; CDR3 DNA: TGTGCCAGCAGCTCGACCGGGACAGGAAGGATAAACACTGAAGCTTTCTTT
J gene: TRBJ2-3; V gene: TRBV7-2; clone size: many; D gene: TRBD2; CDR3 protein: CASSDGKGRVWDTQYF; CDR3 DNA: TGTGCCAGCAGCGACGGGAAAGGGAGGGTTTGGGATACGCAGTATTTT
J gene: TRBJ1-2; V gene: TRBV4-3; clone size: many; D gene: NA; CDR3 protein: CASSQGTGNYGYTF; CDR3 DNA: TGCGCCAGCAGCCAAGGAACCGGTAACTATGGCTACACCTTC
J gene: TRBJ2-7; V gene: TRBV6-2/TRBV6-3; clone size: many; D gene: TRBD2; CDR3 protein: CASSYSRGLRYEQYF; CDR3 DNA: TGTGCCAGCAGTTACTCGCGGGGGTTGCGCTACGAGCAGTACTTC
J gene: TRBJ1-1; V gene: TRBV7-9; clone size: many; D gene: NA; CDR3 protein: CASSSHTRSTEAFF; CDR3 DNA: TGTGCCAGCAGCTCCCATACCCGGAGCACTGAAGCTTTCTTT
J gene: TRBJ2-3; V gene: TRBV29-1; clone size: few; D gene: TRBD2; CDR3 protein: CSVRGLAGSSTDTQYF; CDR3 DNA: TGCAGCGTTCGGGGACTAGCGGGGTCTAGCACAGATACGCAGTATTTT
J gene: TRBJ2-7; V gene: TRBV12-3/TRBV12-4; clone size: many; D gene: NA; CDR3 protein: CASSLLETSSYEQYF; CDR3 DNA: TGTGCCAGCAGTTTGCTCGAAACCAGCTCCTACGAGCAGTACTTC
J gene: TRBJ2-5; V gene: TRBV7-2; clone size: NA; D gene: NA; CDR3 protein: CASSLNSETQYF; CDR3 DNA: TGTGCCAGCAGCTTAAATAGTGAGACCCAGTACTTC
J gene: TRBJ1-1; V gene: TRBV29-1; clone size: many; D gene: TRBD1; CDR3 protein: CSGRGGSNEAFF; CDR3 DNA: TGCAGCGGGAGAGGGGGCAGCAATGAAGCTTTCTTT
J gene: TRBJ2-7; V gene: TRBV2; clone size: many; D gene: NA; CDR3 protein: CATSIGTEQYF; CDR3 DNA: TGTGCCACCTCCATTGGGACCGAGCAGTACTTC
J gene: TRBJ2-3; V gene: TRBV11-2; clone size: many; D gene: TRBD1; CDR3 protein: CASSSWDRRSPDTQYF; CDR3 DNA: TGTGCCAGCAGCTCGTGGGACAGACGCTCTCCAGATACGCAGTATTTT
J gene: TRBJ1-2; V gene: TRBV2; clone size: many; D gene: TRBD1; CDR3 protein: CASSFDRDGYGYTF; CDR3 DNA: TGTGCCAGCAGTTTTGACAGGGATGGGTATGGCTACACCTTC
J gene: TRBJ2-1; V gene: TRBV5-4; clone size: few; D gene: TRBD2; CDR3 protein: CASSFGTSGNEQFF; CDR3 DNA: TGTGCCAGCAGCTTCGGGACTAGCGGTAATGAGCAGTTCTTC
J gene: TRBJ2-1; V gene: TRBV5-1; clone size: many; D gene: TRBD2; CDR3 protein: CASSWSSGSVYNEQFF; CDR3 DNA: TGCGCCAGCAGCTGGAGTAGCGGGAGTGTTTACAATGAGCAGTTCTTC
J gene: TRBJ2-3; V gene: TRBV4-1; clone size: NA; D gene: NA; CDR3 protein: CASSQDRTATQYF; CDR3 DNA: TGCGCCAGCAGCCAAGATCGAACAGCTACGCAGTATTTT
J gene: TRBJ1-1; V gene: TRBV5-6; clone size: many; D gene: TRBD1; CDR3 protein: CASSLRDRATEAFF; CDR3 DNA: TGTGCCAGCAGCTTGCGGGACAGGGCCACTGAAGCTTTCTTT
J gene: TRBJ2-5; V gene: TRBV11-2; clone size: many; D gene: NA; CDR3 protein: CASSFGGTQETQYF; CDR3 DNA: TGTGCCAGCAGCTTTGGCGGAACTCAAGAGACCCAGTACTTC
J gene: TRBJ2-1; V gene: TRBV20-1; clone size: many; D gene: NA; CDR3 protein: CSAGTPGFYNEQFF; CDR3 DNA: TGCAGTGCAGGAACCCCGGGGTTCTACAATGAGCAGTTCTTC
J gene: TRBJ2-3; V gene: TRBV5-1; clone size: few; D gene: NA; CDR3 protein: CASSSLGGSMDTQYF; CDR3 DNA: TGCGCCAGCAGCTCCCTTGGGGGGTCAATGGATACGCAGTATTTT
J gene: TRBJ1-1; V gene: TRBV7-6; clone size: many; D gene: NA; CDR3 protein: CASSLMGDTEAFF; CDR3 DNA: TGTGCCAGCAGCTTAATGGGGGACACTGAAGCTTTCTTT
J gene: TRBJ2-3; V gene: TRBV12-3/TRBV12-4; clone size: many; D gene: TRBD2; CDR3 protein: CASSNGTSGRTDTQYF; CDR3 DNA: TGTGCCAGCAGTAACGGGACTAGCGGGCGCACAGATACGCAGTATTTT
J gene: TRBJ2-7; V gene: TRBV10-3; clone size: many; D gene: TRBD2; CDR3 protein: CAIRHPGLAGSSSYEQYF; CDR3 DNA: TGTGCCATCAGACACCCGGGACTAGCGGGATCAAGCTCCTACGAGCAGTACTTC
J gene: TRBJ1-2; V gene: TRBV6-1; clone size: many; D gene: TRBD1; CDR3 protein: CASSPDRGSYGYTF; CDR3 DNA: TGTGCCAGCAGTCCCGACAGGGGTAGCTATGGCTACACCTTC
J gene: TRBJ2-7; V gene: TRBV29-1; clone size: many; D gene: TRBD2; CDR3 protein: CSVLVAGGPHEQYF; CDR3 DNA: TGCAGCGTCCTCGTAGCGGGAGGGCCCCACGAGCAGTACTTC
J gene: TRBJ1-4; V gene: TRBV2; clone size: many; D gene: NA; CDR3 protein: CASSAEGKLFF; CDR3 DNA: TGTGCCAGCAGCGCGGAGGGAAAACTGTTTTTT
J gene: TRBJ2-5; V gene: TRBV2; clone size: few; D gene: TRBD1; CDR3 protein: CASTRIEGATETQYF; CDR3 DNA: TGTGCCAGCACCAGGATTGAGGGGGCAACGGAGACCCAGTACTTC
J gene: TRBJ2-7; V gene: TRBV19; clone size: many; D gene: NA; CDR3 protein: CASRPGHGSYEQYF; CDR3 DNA: TGTGCCAGTAGACCGGGACACGGCTCCTACGAGCAGTACTTC
J gene: TRBJ1-1; V gene: TRBV14; clone size: many; D gene: NA; CDR3 protein: CASSQGGSLNTEAFF; CDR3 DNA: TGTGCCAGCAGCCAAGGGGGATCGTTGAACACTGAAGCTTTCTTT
J gene: TRBJ2-1; V gene: TRBV24-1; clone size: many; D gene: NA; CDR3 protein: CATSDPTEYSYNEQFF; CDR3 DNA: TGTGCCACCAGTGACCCTACTGAATACTCCTACAATGAGCAGTTCTTC
J gene: TRBJ2-5; V gene: TRBV10-3; clone size: many; D gene: NA; CDR3 protein: CAISVRVQETQYF; CDR3 DNA: TGTGCCATCAGTGTGCGGGTGCAAGAGACCCAGTACTTC
J gene: TRBJ2-1; V gene: TRBV7-7; clone size: many; D gene: NA; CDR3 protein: CASSLNTLRYNEQFF; CDR3 DNA: TGTGCCAGCAGCTTAAACACCCTCCGCTACAATGAGCAGTTCTTC
J gene: TRBJ2-1; V gene: TRBV9; clone size: many; D gene: TRBD1; CDR3 protein: CASSEDRERQFF; CDR3 DNA: TGTGCCAGCAGCGAGGACAGGGAACGGCAGTTCTTC
J gene: TRBJ1-3; V gene: TRBV18; clone size: many; D gene: NA; CDR3 protein: CASSSGMDTIYF; CDR3 DNA: TGTGCCAGCTCCTCGGGGATGGACACCATATATTTT
J gene: TRBJ1-5; V gene: TRBV10-2; clone size: many; D gene: TRBD1; CDR3 protein: CASSFQGAYQPQHF; CDR3 DNA: TGCGCCAGCAGTTTTCAGGGGGCCTATCAGCCCCAGCATTTT
J gene: TRBJ2-7; V gene: TRBV20-1; clone size: few; D gene: NA; CDR3 protein: CSTAGPSWVYEQYF; CDR3 DNA: TGCAGTACCGCGGGGCCCTCCTGGGTATACGAGCAGTACTTC
J gene: TRBJ2-7; V gene: TRBV4-2; clone size: many; D gene: TRBD2; CDR3 protein: CASSQGAGVGPTIFYEQYF; CDR3 DNA: TGTGCCAGCAGCCAAGGGGCGGGAGTAGGCCCCACTATTTTTTACGAGCAGTACTTC
J gene: TRBJ2-7; V gene: TRBV7-9; clone size: many; D gene: NA; CDR3 protein: CASSPPLGGTPRAYEQYF; CDR3 DNA: TGTGCCAGCAGCCCGCCCTTGGGCGGAACCCCGAGGGCCTACGAGCAGTACTTC
J gene: TRBJ2-5; V gene: TRBV6-5; clone size: many; D gene: NA; CDR3 protein: CASSLVPTGRETQYF; CDR3 DNA: TGTGCCAGTTCTCTAGTCCCGACCGGACGAGAGACCCAGTACTTC
J gene: TRBJ2-1; V gene: TRBV7-9; clone size: once; D gene: NA; CDR3 protein: CASSLESGGYEQFF; CDR3 DNA: TGTGCCAGCAGCTTAGAATCCGGCGGCTACGAGCAGTTCTTC
J gene: TRBJ1-1; V gene: TRBV5-1; clone size: many; D gene: NA; CDR3 protein: CASSSRDGSEAFF; CDR3 DNA: TGCGCCAGCAGCTCCCGGGACGGCAGTGAAGCTTTCTTT
J gene: TRBJ2-7; V gene: TRBV6-2/TRBV6-3; clone size: NA; D gene: TRBD2; CDR3 protein: CASRRLASGLGEQYF; CDR3 DNA: TGTGCCAGCCGGCGTCTGGCTAGCGGTTTGGGCGAGCAGTACTTC
J gene: TRBJ2-1; V gene: TRBV7-9; clone size: many; D gene: NA; CDR3 protein: CASSTRVPGEMWNEQFF; CDR3 DNA: TGTGCCAGCAGCACTAGAGTCCCGGGGGAAATGTGGAATGAGCAGTTCTTC